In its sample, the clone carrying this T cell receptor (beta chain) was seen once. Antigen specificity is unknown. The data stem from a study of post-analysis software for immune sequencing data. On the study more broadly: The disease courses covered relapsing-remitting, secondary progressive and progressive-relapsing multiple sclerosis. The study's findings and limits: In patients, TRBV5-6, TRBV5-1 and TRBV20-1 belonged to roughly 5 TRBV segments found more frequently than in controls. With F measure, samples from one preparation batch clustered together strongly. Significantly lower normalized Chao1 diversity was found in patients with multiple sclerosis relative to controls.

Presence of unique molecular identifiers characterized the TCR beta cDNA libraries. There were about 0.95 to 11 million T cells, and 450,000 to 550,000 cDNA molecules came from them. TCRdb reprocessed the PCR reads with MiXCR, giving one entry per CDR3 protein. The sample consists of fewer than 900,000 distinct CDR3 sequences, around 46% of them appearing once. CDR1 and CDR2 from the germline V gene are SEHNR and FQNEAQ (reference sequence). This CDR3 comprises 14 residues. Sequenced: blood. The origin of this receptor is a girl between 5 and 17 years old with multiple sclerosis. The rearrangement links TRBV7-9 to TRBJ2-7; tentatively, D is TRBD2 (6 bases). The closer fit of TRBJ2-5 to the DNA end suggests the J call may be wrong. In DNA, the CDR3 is TGTGCCAGCAGCCTTTTAGCGGATCTTGAGACCCAGTACTTC. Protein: CASSLLADLETQYF.